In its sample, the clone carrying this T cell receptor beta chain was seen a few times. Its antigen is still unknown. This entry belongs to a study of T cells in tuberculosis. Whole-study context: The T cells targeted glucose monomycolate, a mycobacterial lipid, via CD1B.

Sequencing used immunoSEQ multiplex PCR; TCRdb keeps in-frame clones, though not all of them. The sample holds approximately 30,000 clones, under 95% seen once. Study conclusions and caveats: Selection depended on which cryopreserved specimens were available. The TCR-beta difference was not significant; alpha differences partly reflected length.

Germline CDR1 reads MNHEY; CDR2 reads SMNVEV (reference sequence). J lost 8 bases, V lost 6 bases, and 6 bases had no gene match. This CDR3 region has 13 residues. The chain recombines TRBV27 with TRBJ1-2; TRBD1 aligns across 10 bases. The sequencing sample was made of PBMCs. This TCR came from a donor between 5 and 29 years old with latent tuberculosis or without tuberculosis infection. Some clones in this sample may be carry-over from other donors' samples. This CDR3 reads CASRVTGGGGYTF. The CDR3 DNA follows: TGTGCCAGCAGAGTGACAGGGGGCGGGGGCTACACCTTC.